The rows below give T cell receptor beta chains drawn from one sample of a study of blood T cell repertoires in COVID-19. Method: immunoSEQ multiplex PCR; TCRdb's copy keeps in-frame clones and lacks some. In the table there are about 160,000 clones, less than 90% of which are singletons. Specimen: PBMCs or T cells enriched from blood (not recorded which). The receptor source for this set is a woman aged 45-59 years who had recovered from COVID-19. The conserved cysteine and the conserved F or W are not part of the CDR3 here. A D gene is named only where the DNA matches it firmly. A clone size is listed for some rows: how often the clone was seen (once, few, many), or a class if it is expanded.

CDR3aa: ASSTLDSLIQPQH
abundance: NA
d_gene: NA
j_gene: TRBJ1-5
v_gene: TRBV5-5

CDR3aa: ASSPRQTTEAF
abundance: NA
d_gene: NA
j_gene: TRBJ1-1
v_gene: TRBV5-4

CDR3aa: ASSLGGQNPSYEQY
abundance: NA
d_gene: NA
j_gene: TRBJ2-7
v_gene: TRBV7-2

CDR3aa: AGRQGITYEQY
abundance: NA
d_gene: TRBD1
j_gene: TRBJ2-7
v_gene: TRBV6-5

CDR3aa: ASRQLAGEYYEQY
abundance: few
d_gene: TRBD2
j_gene: TRBJ2-7
v_gene: TRBV5-1

CDR3aa: ASSPRIKYEQY
abundance: NA
d_gene: NA
j_gene: TRBJ2-7
v_gene: TRBV28

CDR3aa: ASSFRDRDYGYT
abundance: NA
d_gene: TRBD1
j_gene: TRBJ1-2
v_gene: TRBV28

CDR3aa: ASSEWSLGEAF
abundance: NA
d_gene: NA
j_gene: TRBJ1-1
v_gene: TRBV2

CDR3aa: ASSQYDTGSNTGELF
abundance: NA
d_gene: NA
j_gene: TRBJ2-2
v_gene: TRBV4-2

CDR3aa: ASSFSLGQQNTEAF
abundance: NA
d_gene: NA
j_gene: TRBJ1-1
v_gene: TRBV2

CDR3aa: ASSPTKAGVSRKTGELF
abundance: NA
d_gene: TRBD2
j_gene: TRBJ2-2
v_gene: TRBV4-3

CDR3aa: AISTGSEQF
abundance: once
d_gene: NA
j_gene: TRBJ2-1
v_gene: TRBV10-3

CDR3aa: ASSRDSLNYEQY
abundance: NA
d_gene: NA
j_gene: TRBJ2-7
v_gene: TRBV5-1

CDR3aa: ASSPTGSGNTEAF
abundance: NA
d_gene: NA
j_gene: TRBJ1-1
v_gene: TRBV18

CDR3aa: ASSRTPGQGENEQF
abundance: NA
d_gene: TRBD1
j_gene: TRBJ2-1
v_gene: TRBV4-3

CDR3aa: ASTSFRKLF
abundance: once
d_gene: NA
j_gene: TRBJ1-4
v_gene: TRBV19

CDR3aa: ASSLAMAGVGTEAF
abundance: NA
d_gene: NA
j_gene: TRBJ1-1
v_gene: TRBV7-8

CDR3aa: ASSEGAGRQETQY
abundance: NA
d_gene: NA
j_gene: TRBJ2-5
v_gene: TRBV6-1

CDR3aa: ASSTAGGQMHTQY
abundance: NA
d_gene: TRBD2
j_gene: TRBJ2-3
v_gene: TRBV6-5

CDR3aa: ASSSPGTGKEKLF
abundance: NA
d_gene: TRBD1
j_gene: TRBJ1-4
v_gene: TRBV7-2

CDR3aa: ASSPTWGQGAKDYGYT
abundance: NA
d_gene: TRBD1
j_gene: TRBJ1-2
v_gene: TRBV19

CDR3aa: ASSLGQGKNEQF
abundance: NA
d_gene: TRBD1
j_gene: TRBJ2-1
v_gene: TRBV6-5

CDR3aa: ASSLGDRGYEQY
abundance: NA
d_gene: TRBD1
j_gene: TRBJ2-7
v_gene: TRBV5-1

CDR3aa: AIGRGGGVNEQF
abundance: NA
d_gene: TRBD2
j_gene: TRBJ2-1
v_gene: TRBV5-8

CDR3aa: ASSSSTGSYNEQF
abundance: NA
d_gene: TRBD1
j_gene: TRBJ2-1
v_gene: TRBV18

CDR3aa: ASSQRGLPLH
abundance: NA
d_gene: NA
j_gene: TRBJ1-6
v_gene: TRBV3-1/TRBV3-2

CDR3aa: ASNNGGFEAF
abundance: NA
d_gene: NA
j_gene: TRBJ1-1
v_gene: TRBV6-4

CDR3aa: ASSLDSGSYNEQF
abundance: NA
d_gene: TRBD2
j_gene: TRBJ2-1
v_gene: TRBV5-4

CDR3aa: ATNNGAGGQPQH
abundance: NA
d_gene: NA
j_gene: TRBJ1-5
v_gene: TRBV7-9

CDR3aa: ASSLTSGGYNEQF
abundance: NA
d_gene: TRBD2
j_gene: TRBJ2-1
v_gene: TRBV5-1

CDR3aa: ASSYDTYGQPQH
abundance: NA
d_gene: NA
j_gene: TRBJ1-5
v_gene: TRBV6-2/TRBV6-3

CDR3aa: ASSQVDAGRGYEQY
abundance: NA
d_gene: NA
j_gene: TRBJ2-7
v_gene: TRBV4-2

CDR3aa: ASSLSAQIDNSPLH
abundance: few
d_gene: NA
j_gene: TRBJ1-6
v_gene: TRBV27

CDR3aa: SVNRGPNTGELF
abundance: NA
d_gene: TRBD1
j_gene: TRBJ2-2
v_gene: TRBV29-1

CDR3aa: ASAGQGATGANVLT
abundance: once
d_gene: TRBD1
j_gene: TRBJ2-6
v_gene: TRBV6-6

CDR3aa: ASRAKDRGIGELF
abundance: NA
d_gene: TRBD1
j_gene: TRBJ2-2
v_gene: TRBV7-9

CDR3aa: ASSLLGVRYGYT
abundance: NA
d_gene: NA
j_gene: TRBJ1-2
v_gene: TRBV14

CDR3aa: ASSLLGQGFLETQY
abundance: NA
d_gene: NA
j_gene: TRBJ2-5
v_gene: TRBV5-1

CDR3aa: ASSLTGDGANVLT
abundance: once
d_gene: TRBD1
j_gene: TRBJ2-6
v_gene: TRBV6-5

CDR3aa: ASSNLQGLLAQY
abundance: NA
d_gene: NA
j_gene: TRBJ2-5
v_gene: TRBV3-1/TRBV3-2

CDR3aa: ASSVSDRGYRKLF
abundance: NA
d_gene: TRBD1
j_gene: TRBJ1-4
v_gene: TRBV9

CDR3aa: ASSLGGQGVYGYT
abundance: NA
d_gene: TRBD1
j_gene: TRBJ1-2
v_gene: TRBV7-8

CDR3aa: ASSGGQFTDTQY
abundance: NA
d_gene: NA
j_gene: TRBJ2-3
v_gene: TRBV9

CDR3aa: ASSAQLAGARLSTDTQY
abundance: NA
d_gene: TRBD2
j_gene: TRBJ2-3
v_gene: TRBV13